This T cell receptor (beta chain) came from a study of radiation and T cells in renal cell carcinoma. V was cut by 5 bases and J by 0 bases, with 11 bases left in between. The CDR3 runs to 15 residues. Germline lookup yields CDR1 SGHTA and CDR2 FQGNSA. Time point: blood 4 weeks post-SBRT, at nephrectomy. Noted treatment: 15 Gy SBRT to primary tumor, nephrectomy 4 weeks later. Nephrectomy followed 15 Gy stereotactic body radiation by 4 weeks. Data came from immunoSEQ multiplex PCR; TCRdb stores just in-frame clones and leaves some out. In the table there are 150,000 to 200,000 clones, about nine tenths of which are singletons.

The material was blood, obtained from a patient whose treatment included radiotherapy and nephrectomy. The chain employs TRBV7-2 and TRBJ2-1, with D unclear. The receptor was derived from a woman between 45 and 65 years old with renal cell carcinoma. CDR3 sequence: CASSPRIISYNEQFF. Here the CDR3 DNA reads TGTGCCAGCAGCCCACGCATCATCTCCTACAATGAGCAGTTCTTC.